The T cell receptor beta chain described here comes from a study of T cell responses to AZD1222 COVID-19 vaccine. The germline V gene encodes CDR1 SGHAT and CDR2 FQNNGV. V lost 5 bases and J lost 4, with 17 bases in between. This CDR3 is built from 15 residues. Produced via immunoSEQ multiplex PCR; TCRdb's table is partial and in-frame only. The table lists about 140,000 clones, about nine tenths of them singletons. Sequencing used peripheral blood, obtained on day 0 of AZD1222 vaccination. The chain combines TRBV11-2 with TRBJ2-5, with D possibly being TRBD1 (6 bases). This sequence was found in an adult in good health. This CDR3 reads CASSLTRQEVETQYF. The CDR3, as DNA: TGTGCCAGCAGCCTCACCAGACAGGAAGTAGAGACCCAGTACTTC.